This T cell receptor beta chain was profiled in a study of T-cell reconstitution after alpha-beta-depleted transplantation in children (dated by TCRdb to 2015 to 2016). Study-wide context: Using TCR repertoire profiling, the study followed T-cell immune reconstitution in a quantitative way in children after TCRalphabeta/CD19-depleted allogeneic hematopoietic cell transplantation.

Libraries were constructed by PCR. The sequencing machine was an Illumina HiSeq 2500. TCR library preparation used molecular barcoding, with unique molecular identifiers applied to normalize quantification of the TCRbeta repertoire. TCRdb redid the processing of the public reads, applying fastp at Q25 and MiXCR, and retained in-frame beta chains. Every entry covers one CDR3 protein and lists the most common genes and DNA from its rows. This sample holds approximately 390,000 distinct CDR3 sequences; approximately 10% were observed only once. Clones ranked in the top ten supply 4.5% to 6.5% of the sample. This clonotype has more than one count but fewer than ten. Its antigen target is currently unknown. There are no base qualities to consult, and no much larger clone falls within one base. Taken from cysteine to phenylalanine, the CDR3 has 14 residues. Solely the CDR3 DNA is kept, with 42 bases framed from the first base. The germline ends are 10 bases apart after V is trimmed by 0 bases and J by 5 bases. Taken from the germline V gene (reference sequence), the CDR1 and CDR2 loops are LGHDT and YNNKEL.

The V and J genes are TRBV3-1 and TRBJ2-5; no D gene is confidently identified. The source was PBMCs from the stem cell graft donor, collected from the stem cell graft. The sequence derives from a human donor who donated a stem cell graft to a child with acute myeloid leukemia. CDR3 reads: CASSQDAGWETQYF. The sequenced DNA is TGTGCCAGCAGCCAAGATGCAGGCTGGGAGACCCAGTACTTC.